Sequencing of this TCR beta chain was carried out in a study of T cells in Graves' hyperthyroidism and ophthalmopathy. Study-wide findings and caveats: Ophthalmopathy was distinguished from stable hyperthyroidism by 13 V-J signatures. Ophthalmopathy was predicted by the model a median of 6.5 months ahead of onset.

Uncontrolled infection, other autoimmune disease, pregnancy or lactation disqualified patients from enrolment. This sample holds PBMCs from approximately 9 ml fresh peripheral blood. V was shortened by 8 bases and J by 0 bases, with 10 bases between the two germline ends. CDR1 and CDR2 (germline): MNHNS, SASEGT. The CDR3 totals 13 residues. Points on this clonotype: Its antigen is as yet unknown.

The TCR beta CDR3 regions underwent amplification using RNA transcripts as the source. HTBI primers drove first-round RT-PCR of the TCR CDR3. TCRdb analysed the multiplex PCR reads with MiXCR anew, one entry per CDR3 protein. The table includes 330,000 or so distinct CDR3 sequences, roughly 19% detected once. The specimen sequenced was blood. V usage is TRBV6-1 and J usage is TRBJ1-1; no reliable D call. The clonotype originates from a man aged 50-60 years with Graves' ophthalmopathy. CDR3 DNA sequence: TGTGCCAGCGGCAGATACATGAACACTGAAGCTTTCTTT. Amino acids: CASGRYMNTEAFF.